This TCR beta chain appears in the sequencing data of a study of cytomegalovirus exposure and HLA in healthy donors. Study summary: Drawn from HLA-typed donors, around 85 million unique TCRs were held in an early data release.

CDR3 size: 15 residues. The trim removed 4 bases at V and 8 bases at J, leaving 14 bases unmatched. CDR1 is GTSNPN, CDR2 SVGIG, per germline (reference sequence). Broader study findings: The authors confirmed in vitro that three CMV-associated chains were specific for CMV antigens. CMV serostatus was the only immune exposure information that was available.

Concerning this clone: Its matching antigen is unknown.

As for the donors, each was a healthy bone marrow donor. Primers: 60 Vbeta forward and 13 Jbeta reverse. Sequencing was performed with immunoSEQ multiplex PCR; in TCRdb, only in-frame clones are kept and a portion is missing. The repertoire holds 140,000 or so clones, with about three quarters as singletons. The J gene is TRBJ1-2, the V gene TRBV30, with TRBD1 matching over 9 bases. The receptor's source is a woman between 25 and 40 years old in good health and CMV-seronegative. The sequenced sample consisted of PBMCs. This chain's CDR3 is CAWTPIDRGLGGYTF. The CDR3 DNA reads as TGTGCCTGGACCCCCATAGACAGGGGGTTGGGGGGCTACACCTTC.